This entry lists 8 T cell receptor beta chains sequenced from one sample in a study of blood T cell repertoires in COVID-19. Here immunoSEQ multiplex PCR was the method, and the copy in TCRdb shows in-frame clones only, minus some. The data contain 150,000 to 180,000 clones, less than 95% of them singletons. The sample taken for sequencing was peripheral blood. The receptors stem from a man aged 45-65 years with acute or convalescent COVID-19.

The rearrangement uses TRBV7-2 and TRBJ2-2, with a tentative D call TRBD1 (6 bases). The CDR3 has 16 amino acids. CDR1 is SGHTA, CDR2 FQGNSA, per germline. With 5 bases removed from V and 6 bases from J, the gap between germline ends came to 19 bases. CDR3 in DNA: TGTGCCAGCAGCCGTTTGGGAAGGGGGTTGGCCGGGGAGCTGTTTTTT. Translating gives CASSRLGRGLAGELFF.

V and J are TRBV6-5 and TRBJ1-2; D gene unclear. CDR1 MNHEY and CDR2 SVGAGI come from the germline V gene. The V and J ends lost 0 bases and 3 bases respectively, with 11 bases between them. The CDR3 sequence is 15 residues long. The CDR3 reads CASSYSGSMDYGYTF. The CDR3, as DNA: TGTGCCAGCAGTTACTCGGGCAGTATGGACTATGGCTACACCTTC.

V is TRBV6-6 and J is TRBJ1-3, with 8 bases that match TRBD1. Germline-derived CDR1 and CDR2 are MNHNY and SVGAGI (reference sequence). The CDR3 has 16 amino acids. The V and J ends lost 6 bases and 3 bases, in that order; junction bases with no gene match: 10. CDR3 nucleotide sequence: TGTGCCAGCAGCTCCCAGGACAGGGCTGGTGGAAACACCATATATTTT. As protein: CASSSQDRAGGNTIYF.

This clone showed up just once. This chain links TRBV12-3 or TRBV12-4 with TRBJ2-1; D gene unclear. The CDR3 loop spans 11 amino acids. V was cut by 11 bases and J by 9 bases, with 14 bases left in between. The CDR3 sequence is CASSSRVEQFF. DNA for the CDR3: TGTGCCTCCTCCAGTCGTGTTGAGCAGTTCTTC.

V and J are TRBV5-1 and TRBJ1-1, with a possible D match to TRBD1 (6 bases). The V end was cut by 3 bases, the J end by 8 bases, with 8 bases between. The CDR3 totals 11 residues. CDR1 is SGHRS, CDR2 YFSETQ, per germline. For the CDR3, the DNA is TGCGCCAGCAGCTCTGGACAGGAAGCTTTCTTT. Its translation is CASSSGQEAFF.

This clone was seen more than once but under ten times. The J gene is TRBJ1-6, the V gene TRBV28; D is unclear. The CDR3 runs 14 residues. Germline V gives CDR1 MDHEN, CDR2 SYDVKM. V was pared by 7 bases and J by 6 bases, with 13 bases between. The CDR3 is CASNLVLINSPLHF. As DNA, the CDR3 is TGTGCCAGCAACTTGGTACTCATTAATTCACCCCTCCACTTT. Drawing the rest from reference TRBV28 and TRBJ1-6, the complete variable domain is DVKVTQSSRYLVKRTGEKVFLECVQDMDHENMFWYRQDPGLGLRLIYFSYDVKMKEKGDIPEGYSVSREKKERFSLILESASTNQTSMYLCASNLVLINSPLHFGNGTRLTVT.

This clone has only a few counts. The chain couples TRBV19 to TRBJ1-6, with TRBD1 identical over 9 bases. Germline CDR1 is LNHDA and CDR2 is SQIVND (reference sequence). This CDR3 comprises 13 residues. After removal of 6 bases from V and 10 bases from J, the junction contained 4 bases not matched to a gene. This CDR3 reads CASSRDRESPLHF. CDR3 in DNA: TGTGCCAGTAGCCGGGACAGGGAGTCACCCCTCCACTTT.

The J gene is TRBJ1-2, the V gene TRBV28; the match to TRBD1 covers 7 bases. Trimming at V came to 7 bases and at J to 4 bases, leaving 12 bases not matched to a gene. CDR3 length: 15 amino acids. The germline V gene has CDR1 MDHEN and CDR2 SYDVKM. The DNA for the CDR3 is TGTGCCAGCACCGTGGGGACAGCCACAGGCTATGGCTACACCTTC. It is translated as CASTVGTATGYGYTF.